Presented here are 11 T cell receptor beta chains from one specimen sequenced in a study of cytomegalovirus exposure and HLA in healthy donors. PCR used 60 Vbeta primers and 13 Jbeta primers. Using immunoSEQ multiplex PCR, the repertoire was profiled, and TCRdb retains in-frame clones only, with some absent. The table includes 150,000 to 200,000 clones, 80% detected once. Sequenced sample: PBMCs. All receptors derive from a man aged 25 to 45 in good health and CMV-seropositive.

This chain joins TRBV2 and TRBJ1-1, with TRBD1 identical over 9 bases. This CDR3 spans 15 amino acids. CDR1 is SNHLY and CDR2 is FYNNEI in the germline V gene. V lost 8 bases, J lost 10 bases, and 17 bases stayed unmatched. The CDR3 DNA is TGTGCCAGCGGCTGGAATAGGACAGGGGCCGGAGTAGCTTTCTTT. Translating gives CASGWNRTGAGVAFF.

The chain recombines TRBV5-1 with TRBJ2-1; weak D call: TRBD2 (6 bases). Trimming took 3 bases from V and 4 from J, leaving 14 bases between them. Germline-derived CDR1 and CDR2 are SGHRS and YFSETQ. The length of the CDR3 is 15 residues. The CDR3 here is CASSSTGLGYNEQFF. The CDR3 region has the DNA TGCGCCAGCAGCTCGACGGGACTCGGGTACAATGAGCAGTTCTTC.

This clone was recorded once. The rearrangement uses TRBV7-8 and TRBJ2-5; 10 bases align to TRBD2. CDR3 length equals 16 residues. Germline V lookup: CDR1 SGHVS, CDR2 FQNEAQ. The V and J ends lost 5 bases and 4 bases, in that order; junction bases with no gene match: 10. In DNA form, the CDR3 reads TGTGCCAGCAGCGCGGGGCTAGCGGGAGTCATAGAGACCCAGTACTTC. Protein: CASSAGLAGVIETQYF.

The chain couples TRBV27 to TRBJ2-1; a possible D gene is TRBD2 (5 bases). The length of the CDR3 is 19 residues. CDR1 MNHEY and CDR2 SMNVEV come from the germline V gene (reference sequence). V lost 2 bases and J lost 0, with 20 bases in between. The CDR3 loop is CASSLRVPQRRSSYNEQFF. CDR3 coding DNA: TGTGCCAGCAGTTTAAGGGTCCCCCAGCGGAGGAGCTCCTACAATGAGCAGTTCTTC.

The CDR3 bases are TGCGCCAGCAGCCAAGCCCTAGCGGGGGGACCTTACAATGAGCAGTTCTTC. Translating gives CASSQALAGGPYNEQFF. The V call is TRBV4-3, the J call TRBJ2-1, with 11 bases identical to TRBD2. With 1 base clipped from V and 4 bases from J, the junction kept 6 bases outside the gene matches. The germline V gene has CDR1 LGHNA and CDR2 YSLEER. This CDR3 comprises 17 residues.

This clone came up once. This sequence joins TRBV27 and TRBJ1-5, with 10 bases matching TRBD1. CDR1 and CDR2 from the germline V gene are MNHEY and SMNVEV (reference sequence). V trimming: 3 bases; J trimming: 2 bases; junction bases outside the gene matches: 4. This CDR3 has 16 amino acids. In DNA, the CDR3 is TGTGCCAGCAGTTTGGGGACAGGGGAGGGCAATCAGCCCCAGCATTTT. Amino acids: CASSLGTGEGNQPQHF.

The V call is TRBV5-1, the J call TRBJ1-1; 7 bases match TRBD1. Germline V gene sequence: CDR1 SGHRS, CDR2 YFSETQ. The V and J ends lost 2 bases and 2 bases, in that order; junction bases with no gene match: 6. The CDR3 is made up of 15 amino acids. CDR3 sequence: CASSFSGQVNTEAFF. In nucleotides, the CDR3 is TGCGCCAGCAGCTTCTCCGGACAGGTTAACACTGAAGCTTTCTTT. The full variable domain, completed using reference TRBV5-1 and TRBJ1-1, is KAGVTQTPRYLIKTRGQQVTLSCSPISGHRSVSWYQQTPGQGLQFLFEYFSETQRNKGNFPGRFSGRQFSNSRSEMNVSTLELGDSALYLCASSFSGQVNTEAFFGQGTRLTVV.

The V and J genes are TRBV27 and TRBJ1-6; 11 bases fit TRBD1. The CDR3 is made up of 15 amino acids. J lost 9 bases, V lost 4 bases, and 5 bases had no gene match. Germline assignment: CDR1 MNHEY and CDR2 SMNVEV (reference sequence). CDR3: CASSSDRGLSSPLHF. The CDR3 DNA follows: TGTGCCAGCAGTTCGGACAGGGGGCTTAGTTCACCCCTCCACTTT.

Details on this clone: Other DNA sequences in the same sample also yield this CDR3. The V call is TRBV7-2, the J call TRBJ2-2; 8 positions agree with TRBD2. The CDR3 has 16 amino acids. The J segment lost 4 bases and the V segment lost 0 bases, leaving 4 bases of the junction unmatched. In germline, CDR1 is SGHTA, CDR2 FQGNSA. This chain's CDR3 is CASSLASGGSTGELFF. CDR3 nucleotide sequence: TGTGCCAGCAGCTTAGCGAGCGGGGGCAGCACCGGGGAGCTGTTTTTT.

This chain connects TRBV11-3 to TRBJ2-7; 7 bases fit TRBD1. The germline CDR1 and CDR2 sequences are SGHNT and YENEEA. V lost 4 bases, J lost 1 base, and 4 bases stayed unmatched. The CDR3 loop spans 14 amino acids. The CDR3 is CASSYWTGSYEQYF. The CDR3 DNA sequence: TGTGCCAGCAGCTATTGGACAGGATCCTACGAGCAGTACTTC.

This sequence joins TRBV13 and TRBJ1-2; 8 nucleotides match TRBD1. The CDR3 extends over 16 amino acids. CDR1 is PRHDT and CDR2 is FYEKMQ in the germline V gene (reference sequence). Trimming took 3 bases from V and 7 from J; bases not matched to a gene: 13. CDR3 in amino acids: CASSLSPPDRVGGYTF. CDR3 coding DNA: TGTGCCAGCAGCTTGTCCCCCCCGGACAGGGTTGGTGGCTACACCTTC.